Given below is one T cell receptor beta chain in context. The sample originates from a study of patients and donors after allogeneic stem cell transplantation. Each CDR3 protein gets one entry after TCRdb re-called the RT-PCR reads with MiXCR. The profile shows some 150,000 distinct CDR3 sequences, approximately 40% of them singletons. Germline CDR1 is MNHNY and CDR2 is SVGAGI (reference sequence). The CDR3 covers 15 residues. J gave up 6 bases and V 8 bases, and 11 bases lay outside the gene matches. V gene TRBV6-6 combines with J gene TRBJ2-2; 8 bases line up with TRBD1. The sequence was obtained from a human donor who was either an allogeneic HSCT recipient or a stem cell or donor lymphocyte infusion donor (not recorded which). It is not recorded whose cells these are; they may come from a transplant donor. The sequenced sample consisted of blood, either unsorted or a sorted T cell fraction (not recorded which). The CDR3 region is CASENRGYKAGELFF. DNA for the CDR3: TGTGCCAGCGAAAACAGGGGGTATAAGGCCGGGGAGCTGTTTTTT.